The 18 T cell receptor beta chains presented below share a single source sample, sequenced in a study of blood T cells in healthy people across ages. Through a sample-barcoded 5' primer and a J-beta primer mix, a second PCR was run for roughly 6 to 12 cycles. TCRdb re-analysed the 5' RACE reads in MiXCR, keeping a single row per CDR3 protein. The repertoire consists of 750,000 to 850,000 distinct CDR3 sequences, with approximately 25% occurring once and the leading ten covering 3.7%. The sample was also linked to a second study, of T cells of mothers and their children.

Source material: blood. Source of these receptors: a boy aged 5-17 years in good health.

This clonotype was counted a few times. This chain joins TRBV18 and TRBJ2-4, with no clear D. V dropped 3 bases and J dropped 0 bases, with 12 bases sitting between them. CDR3 length: 16 amino acids. Germline CDR1 KGHSH, CDR2 LQKENI. CDR3 protein: CASSPSVDLAKNIQYF. CDR3 nucleotide sequence: TGTGCCAGCTCACCGTCTGTTGACCTAGCCAAAAACATTCAGTACTTC. Full variable domain (rest looked up from reference TRBV18 and TRBJ2-4): NAGVMQNPRHLVRRRGQEARLRCSPMKGHSHVYWYRQLPEEGLKFMVYLQKENIIDESGMPKERFSAEFPKEGPSILRIQQVVRGDSAAYFCASSPSVDLAKNIQYFGAGTRLSVL.

This clonotype was picked up a small number of times. This chain joins TRBV14 and TRBJ2-6; D ambiguous. The CDR3 contains 16 residues. V lost 1 base and J lost 2, with 9 bases in between. From germline, CDR1 is SGHDN and CDR2 FVKESK. The CDR3: CASSQARGTGANVLTF. The CDR3 DNA is TGTGCCAGCAGCCAAGCTCGCGGCACTGGGGCCAACGTCCTGACTTTC.

The rearrangement links TRBV27 to TRBJ2-1; 9 bases align to TRBD2. V lost 2 bases to trimming and J lost 4 bases; unmatched junction nucleotides: 9. CDR3 size: 17 residues. In germline, CDR1 is MNHEY, CDR2 SMNVEV (reference sequence). The CDR3 DNA reads as TGTGCCAGCAGTTTAAGGGCTAGCGGGATTTTTTACAATGAGCAGTTCTTC. Translating gives CASSLRASGIFYNEQFF.

V and J are TRBV27 and TRBJ2-7; D gene ambiguous. From germline, CDR1 is MNHEY and CDR2 SMNVEV (reference sequence). The CDR3 contains 15 residues. The V gene lost 7 bases and the J gene lost 0 bases, with 16 bases spanning the gap. The chain's CDR3 is CASKPEPQSSYEQYF. As DNA, the CDR3 is TGTGCCAGCAAGCCAGAGCCCCAGAGCTCCTACGAGCAGTACTTC.

In its sample, this clonotype was seen many times. The chain recombines TRBV4-3 with TRBJ2-3; D is unresolved. The CDR3 loop spans 16 amino acids. The V gene lost 1 base and the J gene lost 6 bases, with 17 bases spanning the gap. Germline-derived CDR1 and CDR2 are LGHNA and YSLEER. The CDR3 reads CASSQGGTNFVDTQYF. For the CDR3, the DNA is TGCGCCAGCAGCCAAGGGGGAACCAACTTCGTGGATACGCAGTATTTT.

The chain uses TRBV3-1 and TRBJ2-5; tentative D call: TRBD2 (5 bases). Trimming shortened V by 4 bases and J by 4 bases, and 10 bases separated the two germline ends. The CDR3 loop spans 13 amino acids. Germline V gene lookup returns CDR1 LGHDT and CDR2 YNNKEL (reference sequence). The CDR3, as DNA: TGTGCCAGCAGCCGCGAGGGTAGAGAGACCCAGTACTTC. Translation gives CASSREGRETQYF.

The chain employs TRBV20-1 and TRBJ1-5; 9 bases map to TRBD1. The germline V gene has CDR1 DFQATT and CDR2 SNEGSKA (reference sequence). J gave up 3 bases and V 3 bases, and 6 bases lay outside the gene matches. This CDR3 region has 15 residues. The CDR3: CSARAGTGINQPQHF. The CDR3 bases are TGCAGTGCTAGGGCAGGGACAGGGATCAATCAGCCCCAGCATTTT.

The V call is TRBV28, the J call TRBJ2-7; 7 nucleotides line up with TRBD1. The trim removed 7 bases at V and 4 bases at J, leaving 10 bases unmatched. This CDR3 spans 14 amino acids. The germline gives CDR1 MDHEN, CDR2 SYDVKM. DNA for the CDR3: TGTGCCAGCAATCCGGGACAGAGCTCTTACGAGCAGTACTTC. It codes for CASNPGQSSYEQYF.

This clonotype has only one observation. The V call is TRBV20-1, the J call TRBJ2-7; TRBD2 matches at 11 bases. The CDR3 sequence is 14 residues long. Germline V gene data show CDR1 as DFQATT and CDR2 as SNEGSKA (reference sequence). J gave up 1 base and V 6 bases, and 5 bases lay outside the gene matches. CDR3 amino acids: CSALRLAGSYEQYF. CDR3 nucleotide sequence: TGCAGTGCCCTGCGACTAGCGGGATCCTACGAGCAGTACTTC.

This clonotype came up a few times. The V gene is TRBV3-1, the J gene TRBJ2-5; perhaps TRBD2 as D (6 bases). CDR3 length: 16 residues. V shed 1 base and J shed 1 base, with 13 bases lying between them. From germline, CDR1 is LGHDT and CDR2 YNNKEL (reference sequence). The CDR3 DNA follows: TGTGCCAGCAGCCAAGCATCCAGGACTATCCAAGAGACCCAGTACTTC. Protein sequence: CASSQASRTIQETQYF.

Here the CDR3 reads CASSNGQGANEKLFF. The CDR3 DNA follows: TGCGCCAGCAGCAACGGACAGGGGGCGAATGAAAAACTGTTTTTT. The V gene is TRBV5-1, the J gene TRBJ1-4, with 11 bases identical to TRBD1. Unmatched junction bases numbered 4, after V lost 4 bases and J lost 5 bases. The CDR3 runs 15 residues. Looked up from germline, CDR1 is SGHRS and CDR2 is YFSETQ.

V is TRBV7-2 and J is TRBJ1-2, with 9 bases matching TRBD1. The trim removed 4 bases at V and 6 bases at J, leaving 12 bases unmatched. In germline, CDR1 is SGHTA, CDR2 FQGNSA. This CDR3 has 16 residues. CDR3 protein: CASSYRPRTGDNGYTF. CDR3 nucleotide sequence: TGTGCCAGCAGCTATAGACCTCGGACAGGGGATAATGGCTACACCTTC.

The V call is TRBV5-1, the J call TRBJ2-5; weak D call: TRBD2 (5 bases). CDR3 length: 14 amino acids. The germline V gene has CDR1 SGHRS and CDR2 YFSETQ. Trimming stripped 1 base from V and 2 bases from J, with 9 bases between. DNA of the CDR3: TGCGCCAGCAGCTTGATGTGGACTCAAGAGACCCAGTACTTC. It is translated as CASSLMWTQETQYF.

The rearrangement joins TRBV5-5 to TRBJ1-2; D unresolved. Trimming took off 4 bases at V and 8 bases at J, with 12 bases between the two ends. CDR3 length: 12 residues. Per germline, CDR1 SGHKS and CDR2 YYEKEE (reference sequence). The DNA of the CDR3 is TGTGCCAGCAGCCCGGCGGTGGGAGGCTACACCTTC. Translated: CASSPAVGGYTF.

The chain links TRBV18 to TRBJ2-3; 7 bases align to TRBD2. This CDR3 is 17 amino acids long. Germline V gene sequence: CDR1 KGHSH, CDR2 LQKENI. The V segment lost 0 bases and the J segment 2 bases; nucleotides outside the gene matches: 8. This CDR3 reads CASSPPEAGSHTDTQYF. CDR3 DNA: TGTGCCAGCTCACCACCGGAAGCGGGGTCACACACAGATACGCAGTATTTT.

This chain links TRBV11-2 with TRBJ2-2; 7 bases fit TRBD2. This CDR3 region has 15 residues. Germline-derived CDR1 and CDR2 are SGHAT and FQNNGV. Trimming at V came to 5 bases and at J to 1 base, leaving 4 bases not matched to a gene. CDR3 loop: CASSTLAENTGELFF. The DNA of the CDR3 is TGTGCCAGCAGCACGCTAGCGGAGAACACCGGGGAGCTGTTTTTT.

CDR3: CASSFGTITGELFF. CDR3 nucleotide sequence: TGTGCCAGCAGCTTCGGCACAATCACCGGGGAGCTGTTTTTT. The chain couples TRBV7-2 to TRBJ2-2; D remains ambiguous. The V and J ends lost 3 bases and 4 bases respectively, with 9 bases between them. CDR3 size: 14 residues. The germline V gene encodes CDR1 SGHTA and CDR2 FQGNSA.

This clonotype was seen more than once but under ten times. This chain links TRBV7-8 with TRBJ1-2, with 8 positions matching TRBD1. The length of the CDR3 is 18 residues. CDR1 and CDR2 (germline): SGHVS, FQNEAQ. Trimming took 1 base from V and 8 from J; bases not matched to a gene: 18. CDR3 residues: CASSLVVGGAGGFEGYTF. CDR3 nucleotides: TGTGCCAGCAGCTTAGTGGTTGGGGGTGCAGGGGGCTTTGAAGGCTACACCTTC.